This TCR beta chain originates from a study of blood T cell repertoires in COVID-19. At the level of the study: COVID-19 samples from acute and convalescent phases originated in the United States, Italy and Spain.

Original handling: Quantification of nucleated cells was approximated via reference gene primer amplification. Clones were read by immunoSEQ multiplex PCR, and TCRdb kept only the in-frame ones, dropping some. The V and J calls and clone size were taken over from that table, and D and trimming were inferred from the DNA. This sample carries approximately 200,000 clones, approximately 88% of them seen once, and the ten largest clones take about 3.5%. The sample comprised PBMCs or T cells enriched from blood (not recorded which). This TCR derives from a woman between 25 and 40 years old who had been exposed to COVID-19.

The CDR3 reads CAWSEERLTEQYF. In DNA form, the CDR3 reads TGTGCCTGGTCGGAAGAGAGGCTGACCGAGCAGTACTTC. The chain employs TRBV30 and TRBJ2-7, with D uncertain. CDR3 length: 13 residues. Germline CDR1 and CDR2: GTSNPN and SVGIG (reference sequence). V lost 5 bases, J lost 6 bases, and 17 bases lay in between.